These 8 T cell receptor beta chains share one sample of origin, sequenced in a study of beta chain features in type 1 diabetes. General study findings and limits: Among patients with Type 1 diabetes, TCRB CDR3s were moderately but significantly shorter in every one of the four CD4+ subsets.

Expressed TCRB transcripts were sequenced, since all the RNA that had been isolated was reverse transcribed. Sequencing used immunoSEQ multiplex PCR; TCRdb keeps in-frame clones, though not all of them. The data show about 230,000 clones, with approximately 16% seen just once and 0.065% to 0.1% held by the top ten. These receptors are not linked to any known antigen. Sample: naive CD4+ T cells from blood. The receptors were gathered from a man aged 25-40 years with type 1 diabetes.

This clone was found a few times. This chain connects TRBV18 to TRBJ2-7; TRBD1 matches 8 bases. Germline assignment: CDR1 KGHSH and CDR2 LQKENI. This CDR3 has 15 amino acids. V shed 3 bases, J shed 6 bases, and the junction held 10 bases outside the gene matches. CDR3 residues: CASSPGTGAFSEQYF. The CDR3 coding sequence is TGTGCCAGCTCACCTGGGACAGGAGCCTTCTCCGAGCAGTACTTC.

This clone was seen a handful of times. The chain couples TRBV5-4 to TRBJ2-7; D not certain. Looked up from germline, CDR1 is SGHNT and CDR2 is YYREEE (reference sequence). V was shortened by 4 bases and J by 0 bases, with 8 bases between the two germline ends. The length of the CDR3 is 13 residues. This CDR3 is CASSQRSSYEQYF. The CDR3 nucleotides are TGTGCCAGCAGCCAACGGAGCTCCTACGAGCAGTACTTC. The variable domain in full, completed from reference TRBV5-4 and TRBJ2-7, reads ETGVTQSPTHLIKTRGQQVTLRCSSQSGHNTVSWYQQALGQGPQFIFQYYREEENGRGNFPPRFSGLQFPNYSSELNVNALELDDSALYLCASSQRSSYEQYFGPGTRLTVT.

The rearrangement joins TRBV7-3 to TRBJ1-1; D is perhaps TRBD1 (5 bases). Germline V gene lookup returns CDR1 SGHTA and CDR2 FQGTGA. This CDR3 has 13 amino acids. The V gene lost 5 bases and the J gene lost 10 bases, with 17 bases spanning the gap. The CDR3 reads CASSTGGPERAFF. In DNA, the CDR3 is TGTGCCAGCAGCACAGGAGGGCCAGAGCGAGCTTTCTTT.

This clone was seen a few times. The sample holds other DNA sequences that translate to the same CDR3. The chain uses TRBV7-2 and TRBJ2-1; D remains unclear. Trimming shortened V by 5 bases and J by 0 bases, and 5 bases separated the two germline ends. The CDR3 extends over 13 amino acids. Germline V gene sequence: CDR1 SGHTA, CDR2 FQGNSA. The CDR3 DNA reads as TGTGCCAGCAGCCTAGACTCCTACAATGAGCAGTTCTTC. Amino acids: CASSLDSYNEQFF.

This clone was observed a handful of times. The rearrangement uses TRBV4-1 and TRBJ2-7; perhaps TRBD1 as D (6 bases). The CDR3 is 13 residues long. Germline lookup yields CDR1 MGHRA and CDR2 YSYEKL. Trimming stripped 5 bases from V and 0 bases from J, with 8 bases between. The CDR3 region is CASSYRASYEQYF. The CDR3 region has the DNA TGCGCCAGCAGCTACAGGGCCTCCTACGAGCAGTACTTC.

The chain employs TRBV12-2 and TRBJ2-7; the D call TRBD2 from the table was never checked on the DNA. TRBV12-2 corresponds to a pseudogene. The CDR3 loop spans 16 amino acids. The CDR3 DNA follows: TGTGCAAGTCGCTTAGCGAATAGCGGGAGTCCGGGCGAGCAGTACTTC. As protein: CASRLANSGSPGEQYF.

This clone has only a few counts. This chain connects TRBV4-1 to TRBJ2-7; 7 bases are a match to TRBD1. V gave up 0 bases and J gave up 6 bases; unmatched junction bases: 5. From germline, CDR1 is MGHRA and CDR2 YSYEKL. The CDR3 loop spans 14 amino acids. CDR3 sequence reads: CASSQDPGQLEQYF. The DNA for the CDR3 is TGCGCCAGCAGCCAAGATCCGGGACAGCTCGAGCAGTACTTC.

This clone was counted between two and nine times. The V and J genes are TRBV29-1 and TRBJ1-2, with D possibly being TRBD1 (5 bases). This CDR3 has 14 residues. Germline V CDR1 and CDR2: SQVTM, ANQGSEA. Trimming removed 2 bases at V and 2 bases at J, with 12 bases between. CDR3 sequence (DNA): TGCAGCGTTGAAAAACACAGGTTAAACTATGGCTACACCTTC. Its translation is CSVEKHRLNYGYTF.